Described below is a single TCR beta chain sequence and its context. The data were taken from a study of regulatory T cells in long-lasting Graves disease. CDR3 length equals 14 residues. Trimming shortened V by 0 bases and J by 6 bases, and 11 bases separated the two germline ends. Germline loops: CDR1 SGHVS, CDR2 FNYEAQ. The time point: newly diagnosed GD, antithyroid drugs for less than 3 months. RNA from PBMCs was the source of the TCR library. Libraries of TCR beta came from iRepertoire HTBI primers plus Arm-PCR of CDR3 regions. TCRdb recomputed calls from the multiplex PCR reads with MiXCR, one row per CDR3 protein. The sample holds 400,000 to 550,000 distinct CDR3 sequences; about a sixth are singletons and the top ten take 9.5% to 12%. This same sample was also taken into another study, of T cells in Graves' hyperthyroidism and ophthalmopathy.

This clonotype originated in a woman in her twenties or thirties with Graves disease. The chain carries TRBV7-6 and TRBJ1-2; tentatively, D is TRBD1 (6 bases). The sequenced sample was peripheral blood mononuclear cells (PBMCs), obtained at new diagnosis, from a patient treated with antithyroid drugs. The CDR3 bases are TGTGCCAGCAGCTTAGCTGGACCAGGGGATGGCTACACCTTC. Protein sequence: CASSLAGPGDGYTF.